This T cell receptor beta chain was identified during a study of blood T cells in healthy people across ages. General study findings and limits: The study found TCR beta diversity correlated strongly with naive T cell percentage.

A second roughly 6 to 11 cycle PCR used barcoded and J-beta primers. Unique molecular identifiers of 12 random nucleotides labeled each cDNA. MiXCR was run by TCRdb on the 5' RACE reads, yielding one entry per CDR3 protein. Among about 1 million distinct CDR3 sequences, 35% to 55% were seen once, and the ten largest hold approximately 19%. The junction had 3 bases not matched to a gene; V was cut back by 2 bases and J by 4 bases. This CDR3 has 15 residues. Germline values: CDR1 KGHSH, CDR2 LQKENI. As regards this clonotype: Antigen: not known.

This TCR came from a woman in her sixties or seventies in good health. This sequence joins TRBV18 and TRBJ2-5, with 11 bases matching TRBD2. The sample was blood. CDR3 DNA sequence: TGTGCCAGCTCACCATTAGGACTAGCGGGAGAGACCCAGTACTTC. The encoded protein is CASSPLGLAGETQYF.